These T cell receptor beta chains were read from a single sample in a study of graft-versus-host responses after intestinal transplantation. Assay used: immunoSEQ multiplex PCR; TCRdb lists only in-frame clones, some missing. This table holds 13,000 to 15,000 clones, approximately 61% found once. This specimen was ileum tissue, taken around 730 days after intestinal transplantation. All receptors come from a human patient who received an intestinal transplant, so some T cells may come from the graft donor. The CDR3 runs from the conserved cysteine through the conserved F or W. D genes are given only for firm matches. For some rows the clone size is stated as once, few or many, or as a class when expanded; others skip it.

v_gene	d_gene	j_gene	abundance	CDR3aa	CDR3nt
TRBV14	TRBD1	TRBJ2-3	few	CASSQGSLIRDRRDTQYF	TGTGCCAGCAGCCAAGGTTCGTTAATTCGGGACAGAAGGGATACGCAGTATTTT
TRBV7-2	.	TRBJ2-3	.	CASSLRGMYVDTQYF	TGTGCCAGCAGCTTAAGGGGGATGTATGTAGATACGCAGTATTTT
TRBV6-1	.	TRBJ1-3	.	CASRGSGNTIYF	TGTGCCAGCCGGGGGTCTGGAAACACCATATATTTT
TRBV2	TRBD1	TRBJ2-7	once	CASSGTGRGEQYF	TGTGCCAGCAGTGGGACAGGGCGGGGCGAGCAGTACTTC
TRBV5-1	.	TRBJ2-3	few	CASSSTLTGGTQYF	TGCGCCAGCAGCTCAACTTTGACAGGAGGTACGCAGTATTTT
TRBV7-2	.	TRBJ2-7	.	CASSLEVQAWGGPSYEQYF	TGTGCCAGCAGCTTAGAGGTTCAGGCTTGGGGGGGCCCTTCCTACGAGCAGTACTTC
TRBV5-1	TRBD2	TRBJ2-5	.	CASSSKAGTKETQYF	TGCGCCAGCAGCTCCAAAGCGGGGACTAAAGAGACCCAGTACTTC
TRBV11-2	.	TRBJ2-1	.	CASSFIAYDRYNEQFF	TGTGCCAGCAGCTTCATAGCGTACGACAGGTACAATGAGCAGTTCTTC
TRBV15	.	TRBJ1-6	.	CATSTLNPGTIAPLHF	TGTGCCACCAGCACCCTAAACCCCGGGACAATAGCACCCCTCCACTTT
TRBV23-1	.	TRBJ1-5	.	CASRFRDGGHLRGNQPQHF	TGCGCCAGCAGGTTCCGGGACGGGGGGCATCTGAGGGGCAATCAGCCCCAGCATTTT
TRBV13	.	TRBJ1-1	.	CASSYRGYMNTEAFF	TGTGCCAGCAGCTATCGGGGTTACATGAACACTGAAGCTTTCTTT
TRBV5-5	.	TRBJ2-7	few	CASSLDRSAYEQYF	TGTGCCAGCAGCTTGGATCGCAGTGCCTACGAGCAGTACTTC
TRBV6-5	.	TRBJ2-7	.	CASSRSRGTRYEQYF	TGTGCCAGCAGTCGATCGAGGGGGACACGCTACGAGCAGTACTTC
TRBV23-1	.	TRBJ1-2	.	CARPVGQGNGYTF	TGCGCCAGACCCGTCGGGCAGGGAAATGGCTACACCTTC
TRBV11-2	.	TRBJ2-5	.	CASSLVRQGGVPQYF	TGTGCCAGCAGCTTAGTACGTCAGGGTGGGGTCCCCCAGTACTTC
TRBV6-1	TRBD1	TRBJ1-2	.	CASRLDRGFGGYTF	TGTGCCAGCAGGTTGGACAGGGGATTCGGTGGCTACACCTTC
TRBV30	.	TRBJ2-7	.	CAWKAGVVYEQYF	TGTGCCTGGAAGGCCGGGGTGGTATACGAGCAGTACTTC
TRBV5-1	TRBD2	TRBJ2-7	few	CASSLVPGGLSYEQYF	TGCGCCAGCAGCTTGGTTCCGGGGGGACTCTCCTACGAGCAGTACTTC
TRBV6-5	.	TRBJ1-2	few	CASRTVDSYGYTF	TGTGCCAGCAGGACTGTCGACAGCTATGGCTACACCTTC
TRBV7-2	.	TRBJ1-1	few	CASRPDRNTEAFF	TGTGCCAGCAGACCCGACAGGAACACTGAAGCTTTCTTT
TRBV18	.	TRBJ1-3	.	CASSPNNQALSGNTIYF	TGTGCCAGCTCACCGAACAACCAGGCCCTCTCTGGAAACACCATATATTTT
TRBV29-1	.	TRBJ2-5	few	CSVFLRYQETQYF	TGCAGCGTTTTTTTACGGTACCAAGAGACCCAGTACTTC
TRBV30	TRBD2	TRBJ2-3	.	CAWSLLAGGLGTDTQYF	TGTGCCTGGAGTCTACTAGCGGGGGGGCTTGGCACAGATACGCAGTATTTT
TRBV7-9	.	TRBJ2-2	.	CASSLVWGQNTGELFF	TGTGCCAGCAGCTTAGTATGGGGCCAGAACACCGGGGAGCTGTTTTTT
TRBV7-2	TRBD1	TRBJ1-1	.	CASSMGQGVAEAFF	TGTGCCAGCAGCATGGGACAGGGGGTCGCTGAAGCTTTCTTT
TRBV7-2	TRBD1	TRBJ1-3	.	CASSLVSGQAGNTIYF	TGTGCCAGCAGCTTAGTTTCGGGACAGGCTGGAAACACCATATATTTT